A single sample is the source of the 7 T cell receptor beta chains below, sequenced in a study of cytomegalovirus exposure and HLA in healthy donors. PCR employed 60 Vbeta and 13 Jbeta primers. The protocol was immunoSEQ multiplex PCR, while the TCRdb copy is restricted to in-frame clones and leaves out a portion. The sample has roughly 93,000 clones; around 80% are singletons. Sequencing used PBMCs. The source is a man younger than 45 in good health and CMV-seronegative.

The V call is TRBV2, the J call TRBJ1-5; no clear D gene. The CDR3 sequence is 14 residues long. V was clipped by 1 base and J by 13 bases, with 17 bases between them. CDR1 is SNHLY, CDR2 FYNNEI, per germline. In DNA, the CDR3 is TGTGCCAGCAGTGAAGGAAATGCCCTTACATGGCAGCATTTT. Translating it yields CASSEGNALTWQHF.

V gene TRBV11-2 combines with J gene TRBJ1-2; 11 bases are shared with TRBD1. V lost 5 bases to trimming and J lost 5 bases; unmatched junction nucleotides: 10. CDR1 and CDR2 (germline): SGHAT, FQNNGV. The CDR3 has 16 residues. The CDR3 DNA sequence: TGTGCCAGCAGCCCAACTGGGACAGGGGGTCCGTATGGCTACACCTTC. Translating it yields CASSPTGTGGPYGYTF. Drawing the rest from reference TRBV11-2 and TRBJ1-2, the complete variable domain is EAGVAQSPRYKIIEKRQSVAFWCNPISGHATLYWYQQILGQGPKLLIQFQNNGVVDDSQLPKDRFSAERLKGVDSTLKIQPAKLEDSAVYLCASSPTGTGGPYGYTFGSGTRLTVV.

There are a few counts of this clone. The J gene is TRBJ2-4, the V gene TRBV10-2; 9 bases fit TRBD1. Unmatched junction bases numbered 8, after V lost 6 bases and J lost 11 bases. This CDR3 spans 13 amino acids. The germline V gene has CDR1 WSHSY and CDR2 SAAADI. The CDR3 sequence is CASRPGQGGLQYF. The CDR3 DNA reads TGCGCCAGCAGGCCGGGACAGGGAGGTCTTCAGTACTTC.

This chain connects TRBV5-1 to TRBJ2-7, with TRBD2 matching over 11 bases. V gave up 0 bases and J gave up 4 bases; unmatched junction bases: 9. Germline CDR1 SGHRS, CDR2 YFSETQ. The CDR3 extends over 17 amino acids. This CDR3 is CASSLGPSLAGGYEQYF. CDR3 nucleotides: TGCGCCAGCAGCTTGGGCCCCTCTCTAGCGGGAGGTTACGAGCAGTACTTC.

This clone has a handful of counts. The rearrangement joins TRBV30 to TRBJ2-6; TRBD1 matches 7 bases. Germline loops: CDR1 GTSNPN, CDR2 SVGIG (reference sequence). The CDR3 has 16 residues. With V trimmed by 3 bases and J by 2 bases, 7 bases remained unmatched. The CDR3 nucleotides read TGTGCCTGGAGCCCCATACAGGGGACTGGGGCCAACGTCCTGACTTTC. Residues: CAWSPIQGTGANVLTF. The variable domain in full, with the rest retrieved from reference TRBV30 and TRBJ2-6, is SQTIHQWPATLVQPVGSPLSLECTVEGTSNPNLYWYRQAAGRGLQLLFYSVGIGQISSEVPQNLSASRPQDRQFILSSKKLLLSDSGFYLCAWSPIQGTGANVLTFGAGSRLTVL.

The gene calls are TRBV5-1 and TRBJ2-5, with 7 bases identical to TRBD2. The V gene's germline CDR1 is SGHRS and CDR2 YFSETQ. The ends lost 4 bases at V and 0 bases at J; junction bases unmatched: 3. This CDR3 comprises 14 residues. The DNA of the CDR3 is TGCGCCAGCAGCAGAGCGGGATACCAAGAGACCCAGTACTTC. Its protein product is CASSRAGYQETQYF.

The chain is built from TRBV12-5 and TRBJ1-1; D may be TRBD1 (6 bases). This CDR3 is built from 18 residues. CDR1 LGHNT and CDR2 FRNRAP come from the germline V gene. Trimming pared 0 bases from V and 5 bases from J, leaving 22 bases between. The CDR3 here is CASGLVGPKTGGRTEAFF. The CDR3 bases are TGTGCTAGTGGTTTGGTAGGCCCAAAAACCGGGGGGCGAACTGAAGCTTTCTTT.